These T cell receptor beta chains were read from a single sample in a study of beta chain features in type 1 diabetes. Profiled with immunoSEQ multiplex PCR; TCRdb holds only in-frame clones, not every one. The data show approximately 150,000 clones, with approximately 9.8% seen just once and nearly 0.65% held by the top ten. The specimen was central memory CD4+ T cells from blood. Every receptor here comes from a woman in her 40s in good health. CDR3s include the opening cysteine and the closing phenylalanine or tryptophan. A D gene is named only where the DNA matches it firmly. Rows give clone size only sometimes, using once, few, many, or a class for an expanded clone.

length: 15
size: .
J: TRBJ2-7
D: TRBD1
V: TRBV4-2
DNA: TGTGCCAGCAGCCAAGGGACAGGGGGCTCCTACGAGCAGTACTTC
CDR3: CASSQGTGGSYEQYF

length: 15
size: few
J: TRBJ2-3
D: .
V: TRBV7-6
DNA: TGTGCCAGCAGCCGTTTTGGTGGGGGCGCAGATACGCAGTATTTT
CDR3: CASSRFGGGADTQYF

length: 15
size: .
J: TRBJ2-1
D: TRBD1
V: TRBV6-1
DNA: TGTGCCAGCAGTGAACGAGGACAGGGTCTCAATGAGCAGTTCTTC
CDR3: CASSERGQGLNEQFF

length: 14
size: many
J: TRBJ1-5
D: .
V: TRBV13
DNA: TGTGCCAGCAGCTCCTCGGACACCAATCAGCCCCAGCATTTT
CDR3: CASSSSDTNQPQHF

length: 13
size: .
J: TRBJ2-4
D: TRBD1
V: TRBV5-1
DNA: TGCGCCAGCAGCTGGGGACAGGGTGGCATTCAGTACTTC
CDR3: CASSWGQGGIQYF

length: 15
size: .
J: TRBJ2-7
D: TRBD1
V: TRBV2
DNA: TGTGCCAGCAGTGTGTGGCAGGGGGTAAATAACGAGCAGTACTTC
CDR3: CASSVWQGVNNEQYF

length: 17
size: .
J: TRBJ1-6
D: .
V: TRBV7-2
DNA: TGTGCCAGCAGCTTAGGGGGGGGAGGACAGTTACCTTCACCCCTCCACTTT
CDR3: CASSLGGGGQLPSPLHF

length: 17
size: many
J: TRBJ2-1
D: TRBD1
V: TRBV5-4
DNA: TGTGCCAGCAGCTTGCTTTTATCGGGACAGGGCAACAATGAGCAGTTCTTC
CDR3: CASSLLLSGQGNNEQFF

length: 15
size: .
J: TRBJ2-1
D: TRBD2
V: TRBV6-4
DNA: TGTGCCAGCAGTATCCGCTCGAGCGGGGGCGCCCACCAGTTCTTC
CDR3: CASSIRSSGGAHQFF

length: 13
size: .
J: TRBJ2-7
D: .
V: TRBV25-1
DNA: TGTGCCAGCAGCAGGGGGGACTCCTACGAGCAGTACTTC
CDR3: CASSRGDSYEQYF

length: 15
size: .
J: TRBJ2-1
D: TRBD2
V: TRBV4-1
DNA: TGCGCCAGTTCAACTCTAGCGGGGGGATCCAATGAGCAGTTCTTC
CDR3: CASSTLAGGSNEQFF

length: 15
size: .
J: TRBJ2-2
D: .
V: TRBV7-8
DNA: TGTGCCAGCAGCTCCCTACTCGTCAACACCGGGGGGCTGTTTTTT
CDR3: CASSSLLVNTGGLFF

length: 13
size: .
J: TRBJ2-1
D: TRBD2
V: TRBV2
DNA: TGTGCCAGCAGTGAGGCGGTGCGGGGGGGGCAGTTCTTC
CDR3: CASSEAVRGGQFF

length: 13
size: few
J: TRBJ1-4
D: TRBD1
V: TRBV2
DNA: TGTGCCAGCAGGCGGGACAGGAGGGAAAAACTGTTTTTT
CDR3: CASRRDRREKLFF

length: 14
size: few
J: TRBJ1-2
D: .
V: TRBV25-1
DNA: TGTGCCAGCAGTGAACCTGGGGCGTCGACCGGCTACACCTTC
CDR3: CASSEPGASTGYTF

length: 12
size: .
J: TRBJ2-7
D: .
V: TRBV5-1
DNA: TGCGCCAGCAGCTTGACAGACTACGAGCAGTACTTC
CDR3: CASSLTDYEQYF

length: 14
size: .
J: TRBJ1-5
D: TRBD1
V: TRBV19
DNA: TGTGCCATATACAGGGGGCTGCTGGATCAGCCCCAGCATTTT
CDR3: CAIYRGLLDQPQHF

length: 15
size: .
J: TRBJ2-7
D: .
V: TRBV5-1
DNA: TGCGCCAGCAGCTCAACCGCGGGGGCTGTCTACGAGCAGTACTTC
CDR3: CASSSTAGAVYEQYF

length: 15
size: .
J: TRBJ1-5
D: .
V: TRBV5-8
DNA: TGTGCCAGCAGCTCGGGGGGGGCAGGCAATCAGCCCCAGCATTTT
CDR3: CASSSGGAGNQPQHF

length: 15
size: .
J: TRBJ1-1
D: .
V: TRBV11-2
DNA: TGTGCCAGCAGCTTAGTACGGGGCGGGGGCACTGAAGCTTTCTTT
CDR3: CASSLVRGGGTEAFF

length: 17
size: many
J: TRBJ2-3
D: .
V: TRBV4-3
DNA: TGCGCCAGCAGCCACCTCGCGATTCGCGGGAGCACAGATACGCAGTATTTT
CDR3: CASSHLAIRGSTDTQYF

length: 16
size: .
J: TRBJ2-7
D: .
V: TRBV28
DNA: TGTGCCAGCAGCGATGCTTCGGGAACAGCAGGCTACGAGCAGTACTTC
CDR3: CASSDASGTAGYEQYF

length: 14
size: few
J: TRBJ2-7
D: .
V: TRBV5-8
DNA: TGTGCCAGCAGCTTGGCCCTAGCCTCCTACGAGCAGTACTTC
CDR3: CASSLALASYEQYF

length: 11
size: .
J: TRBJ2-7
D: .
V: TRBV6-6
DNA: TGTGCCAGCAGTACAACCTACGAGCAGTACTTC
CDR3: CASSTTYEQYF

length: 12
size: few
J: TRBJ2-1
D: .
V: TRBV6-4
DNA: TGTGCCAGCGGCCATTCGGGCAATGAGCAGTTCTTC
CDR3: CASGHSGNEQFF

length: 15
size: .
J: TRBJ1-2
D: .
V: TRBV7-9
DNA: TGTGCCAGCAGCGCAGCAGCGACCGGGGAGGATGGCTACACCTTC
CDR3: CASSAAATGEDGYTF

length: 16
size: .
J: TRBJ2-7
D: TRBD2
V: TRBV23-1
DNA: TGCGCCAGCAGTCACCAAGAGCGGACTAGCTCCTACGAGCAGTACTTC
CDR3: CASSHQERTSSYEQYF

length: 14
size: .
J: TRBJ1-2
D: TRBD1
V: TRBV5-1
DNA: TGCGCCAGCCGATCATGGGACAGCCGGACGGGCTACACCTTC
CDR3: CASRSWDSRTGYTF

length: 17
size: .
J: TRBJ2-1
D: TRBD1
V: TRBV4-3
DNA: TGCGCCAGCAGCCAAGCCCCGGGACAGGGCTACTACAATGAGCAGTTCTTC
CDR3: CASSQAPGQGYYNEQFF

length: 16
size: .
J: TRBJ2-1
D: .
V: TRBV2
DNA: TGTGCCAGCGAGCTGGGGGTGGGAGGAGGTTACAATGAGCAGTTCTTC
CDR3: CASELGVGGGYNEQFF

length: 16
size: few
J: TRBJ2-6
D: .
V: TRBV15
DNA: TGTGCCACCAGCCCGAGGGCAGCCTCTGGGGCCAACGTCCTGACTTTC
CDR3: CATSPRAASGANVLTF

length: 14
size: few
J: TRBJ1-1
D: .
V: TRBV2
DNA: TGTGCCAGCAGTGAATCACCAGACAGTGCTGAAGCTTTCTTT
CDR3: CASSESPDSAEAFF

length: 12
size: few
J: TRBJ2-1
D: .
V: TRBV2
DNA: TGTGCCAGCAGTGGGACGGGAAATGAGCAGTTCTTC
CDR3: CASSGTGNEQFF

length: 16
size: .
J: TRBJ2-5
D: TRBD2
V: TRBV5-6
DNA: TGTGCCAGCAGCTCCGGCGGCGGGGGGCCTTCGGAGACCCAGTACTTC
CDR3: CASSSGGGGPSETQYF

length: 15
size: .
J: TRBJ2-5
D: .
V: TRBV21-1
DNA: TGTGCCAGCAGCCTTCTCCCCACTAGTGGAGAGACCCAGTACTTC
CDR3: CASSLLPTSGETQYF

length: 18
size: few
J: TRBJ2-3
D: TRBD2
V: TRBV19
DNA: TGTGCCAGTAGCGGGACTAGCGGGGGAGCAACTAGCACAGATACGCAGTATTTT
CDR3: CASSGTSGGATSTDTQYF

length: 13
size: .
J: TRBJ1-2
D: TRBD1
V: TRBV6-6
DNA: TGTGCCAGCAGTGACGACAGGGGCGGGGGCTACACCTTC
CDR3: CASSDDRGGGYTF

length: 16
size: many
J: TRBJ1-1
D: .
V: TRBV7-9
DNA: TGTGCCAGCAGCTTCGGGGCAGGGAGGGTGAACACTGAAGCTTTCTTT
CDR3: CASSFGAGRVNTEAFF

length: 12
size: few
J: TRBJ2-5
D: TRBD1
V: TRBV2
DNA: TGTGCCAGGGACAGGTTTCGAGAGACCCAGTACTTC
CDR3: CARDRFRETQYF

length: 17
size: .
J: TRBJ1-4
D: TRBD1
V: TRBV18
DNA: TGTGCCAGCTCACCGATAGCGACAGGGGAGAATCGCGAAAAACTGTTTTTT
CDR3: CASSPIATGENREKLFF

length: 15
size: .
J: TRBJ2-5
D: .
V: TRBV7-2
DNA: TGTGCCAGCACCCTTCGGTTGGCAGGGCAAGAGACCCAGTACTTC
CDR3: CASTLRLAGQETQYF

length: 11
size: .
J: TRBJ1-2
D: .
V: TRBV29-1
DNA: TGCAGCGTTGGACAGACTAGTGGCTACACCTTC
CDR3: CSVGQTSGYTF

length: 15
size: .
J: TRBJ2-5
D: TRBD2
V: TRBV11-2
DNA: TGTGCCAGCAGCTTTCAAAGCGGGGGGCAAGAGACCCAGTACTTC
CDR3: CASSFQSGGQETQYF

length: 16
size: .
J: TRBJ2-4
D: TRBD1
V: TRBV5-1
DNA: TGCGCCAGCAGCTTGGGGGACAGTATAGCCAAAAACATTCAGTACTTC
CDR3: CASSLGDSIAKNIQYF

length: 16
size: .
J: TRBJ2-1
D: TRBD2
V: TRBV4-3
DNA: TGCGCCAGCAGCCAAGCGTCTAGCGGGGGTTACAATGAGCAGTTCTTC
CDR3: CASSQASSGGYNEQFF

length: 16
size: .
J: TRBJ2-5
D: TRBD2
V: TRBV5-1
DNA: TGCGCCAGCAGCCCGGGACTAGCGGGGAAGGTAGAGACCCAGTACTTC
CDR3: CASSPGLAGKVETQYF

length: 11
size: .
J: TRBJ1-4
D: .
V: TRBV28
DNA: TGTGCCAGCAGCGGGGAGGCCAGTTGGTTTTTT
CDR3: CASSGEASWFF

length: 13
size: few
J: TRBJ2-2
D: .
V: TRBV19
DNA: TGTGCCAGTGAAGGGGGTTTAACCGGGGAGCTGTTTTTT
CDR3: CASEGGLTGELFF

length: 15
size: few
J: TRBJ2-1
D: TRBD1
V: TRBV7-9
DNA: TGTGCCAGCAGCCCCCGGACAGGGGTGGTCGGTGAGCAGTTCTTC
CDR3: CASSPRTGVVGEQFF

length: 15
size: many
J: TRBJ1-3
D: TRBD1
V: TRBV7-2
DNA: TGTGCCAGCAGCCACCGGGACAGCTCTGGAAACACCATATATTTT
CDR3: CASSHRDSSGNTIYF

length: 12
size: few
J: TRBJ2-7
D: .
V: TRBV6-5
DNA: TGTGCCAGCAGCTCACCTCAGGGGGAGCAGTACTTC
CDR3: CASSSPQGEQYF

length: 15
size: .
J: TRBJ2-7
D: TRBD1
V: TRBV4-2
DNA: TGTGCCAGCAGCCAAGAATCGGGACAGGGTTACGAGCAGTACTTC
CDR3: CASSQESGQGYEQYF

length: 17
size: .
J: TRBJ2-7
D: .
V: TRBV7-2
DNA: TGTGCCAGCAGCTTAGTTCACTCAGCGGGCGGCTCCTACGAGCAGTACTTC
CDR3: CASSLVHSAGGSYEQYF

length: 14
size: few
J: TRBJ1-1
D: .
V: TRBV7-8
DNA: TGTGCCAGCAGCCAGACCTACGGGGGCACTGAAGCTTTCTTT
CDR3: CASSQTYGGTEAFF

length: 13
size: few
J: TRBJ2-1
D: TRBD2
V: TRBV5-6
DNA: TGTGCCAGCACCCCTACTAGCGGCGATGAGCAGTTCTTC
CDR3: CASTPTSGDEQFF

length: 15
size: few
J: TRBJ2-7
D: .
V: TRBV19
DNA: TGTGCCAGTAGTTTCCGGCAGGGTCAGTCTAGCGAGCAGTACTTC
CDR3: CASSFRQGQSSEQYF

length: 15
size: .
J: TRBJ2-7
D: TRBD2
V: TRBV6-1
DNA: TGTGCCAGCAGTGAGAGGGCGGGGGGTTCCTACGAGCAGTACTTC
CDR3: CASSERAGGSYEQYF

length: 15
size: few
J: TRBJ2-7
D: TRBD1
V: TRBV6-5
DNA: TGTGCCAGCAGGAACCGGGACAGGGGACCCTACGAGCAGTACTTC
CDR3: CASRNRDRGPYEQYF

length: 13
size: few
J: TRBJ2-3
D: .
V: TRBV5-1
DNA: TGCGCCAGCAGGGACAGCGGCACAGATACGCAGTATTTT
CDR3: CASRDSGTDTQYF

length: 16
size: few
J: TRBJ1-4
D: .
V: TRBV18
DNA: TGTGCCAGCTCACCCCGGGCGGGGCAAACTAATGAAAAACTGTTTTTT
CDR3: CASSPRAGQTNEKLFF